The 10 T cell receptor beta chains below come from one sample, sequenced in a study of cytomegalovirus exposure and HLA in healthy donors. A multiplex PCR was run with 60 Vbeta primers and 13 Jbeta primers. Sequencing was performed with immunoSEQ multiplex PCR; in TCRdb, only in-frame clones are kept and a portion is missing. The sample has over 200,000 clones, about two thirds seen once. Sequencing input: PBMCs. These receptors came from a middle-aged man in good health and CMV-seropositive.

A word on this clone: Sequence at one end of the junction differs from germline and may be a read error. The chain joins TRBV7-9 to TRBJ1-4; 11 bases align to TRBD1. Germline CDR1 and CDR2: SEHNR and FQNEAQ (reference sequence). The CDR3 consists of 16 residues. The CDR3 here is CSSSVSRDRGSEKLFF. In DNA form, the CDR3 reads TGTTCCAGCAGCGTCTCGCGGGACAGGGGGAGTGAAAAACTGTTTTTT. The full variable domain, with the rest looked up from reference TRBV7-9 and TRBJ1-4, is DTGVSQNPRHKITKRGQNVTFRCDPISEHNRLYWYRQTLGQGPEFLTYFQNEAQLEKSRLLSDRFSAERPKGSFSTLEIQRTEQGDSAMYLCSSSVSRDRGSEKLFFGSGTQLSVL.

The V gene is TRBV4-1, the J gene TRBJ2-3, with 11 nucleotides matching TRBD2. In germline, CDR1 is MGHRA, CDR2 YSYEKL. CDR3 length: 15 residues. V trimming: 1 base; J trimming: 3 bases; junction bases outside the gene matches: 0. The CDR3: CASSQGLAGTDTQYF. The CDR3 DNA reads TGCGCCAGCAGCCAAGGACTAGCGGGGACAGATACGCAGTATTTT.

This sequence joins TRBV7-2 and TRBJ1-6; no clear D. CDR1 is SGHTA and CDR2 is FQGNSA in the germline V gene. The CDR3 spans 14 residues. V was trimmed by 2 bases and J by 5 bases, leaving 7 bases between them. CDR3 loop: CASSLWQNNSPLHF. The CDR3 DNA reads TGTGCCAGCAGCTTATGGCAGAATAATTCACCCCTCCACTTT.

The CDR3 protein is CASSLTGTGFFF. CDR3 in DNA: TGTGCCAGCAGTTTGACCGGGACAGGGTTCTTCTTC. This chain links TRBV28 with TRBJ2-1; TRBD1 matches 9 bases. V trimming: 3 bases; J trimming: 16 bases; junction bases outside the gene matches: 7. The CDR3 sequence is 12 residues long. Germline V gene sequence: CDR1 MDHEN, CDR2 SYDVKM.

This chain's CDR3 is CASSYSGRDRSYNEQFF. CDR3 nucleotide sequence: TGTGCCAGCAGTTACTCCGGGCGGGACCGCTCCTACAATGAGCAGTTCTTC. The chain combines TRBV7-2 with TRBJ2-1, with TRBD2 as a possible D gene (6 bases). Germline V gene data show CDR1 as SGHTA and CDR2 as FQGNSA. The V end lost 6 bases, the J end lost 0 bases, and 18 bases lay between the germline ends. CDR3 length equals 17 residues.

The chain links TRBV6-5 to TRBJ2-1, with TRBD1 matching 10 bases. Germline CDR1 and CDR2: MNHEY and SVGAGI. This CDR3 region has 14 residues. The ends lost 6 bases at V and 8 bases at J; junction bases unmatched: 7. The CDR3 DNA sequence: TGTGCCAGCAGCCCGGGACAGGGGATTTATGAGCAGTTCTTC. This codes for CASSPGQGIYEQFF.

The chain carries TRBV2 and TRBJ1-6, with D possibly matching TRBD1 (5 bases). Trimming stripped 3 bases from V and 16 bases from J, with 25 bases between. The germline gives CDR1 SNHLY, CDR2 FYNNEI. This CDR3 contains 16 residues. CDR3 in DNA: TGTGCCAGCAGTGATCAGGGTTTCGGCCGACTCCGGGGGCTCCACTTT. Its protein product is CASSDQGFGRLRGLHF.

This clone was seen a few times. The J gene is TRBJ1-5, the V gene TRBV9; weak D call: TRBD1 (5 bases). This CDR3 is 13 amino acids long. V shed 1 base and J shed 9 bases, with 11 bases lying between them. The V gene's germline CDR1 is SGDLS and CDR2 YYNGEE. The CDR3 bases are TGTGCCAGCAGCGTAACAGGTGATGGGCCCCAGCATTTT. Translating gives CASSVTGDGPQHF. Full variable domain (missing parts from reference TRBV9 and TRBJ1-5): DSGVTQTPKHLITATGQRVTLRCSPRSGDLSVYWYQQSLDQGLQFLIQYYNGEERAKGNILERFSAQQFPDLHSELNLSSLELGDSALYFCASSVTGDGPQHFGDGTRLSIL.

The CDR3 bases are TGTGCCAGCTCACCGAAGACAGGGGGAGGCACTGAAGCTTTCTTT. Translated, it gives CASSPKTGGGTEAFF. The chain uses TRBV18 and TRBJ1-1, with 9 bases that match TRBD1. CDR3 length equals 15 residues. Germline V CDR1 and CDR2: KGHSH, LQKENI. Trimming took 3 bases from V and 4 from J; bases not matched to a gene: 6.

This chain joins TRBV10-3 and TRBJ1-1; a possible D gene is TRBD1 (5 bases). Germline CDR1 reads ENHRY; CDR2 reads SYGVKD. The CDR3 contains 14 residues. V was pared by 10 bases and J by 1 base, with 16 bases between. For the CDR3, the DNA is TGTGCCACTCGGCGGGGCTCGGGGAACACTGAAGCTTTCTTT. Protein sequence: CATRRGSGNTEAFF.